This TCR beta chain stems from a study of T cell responses to AZD1222 COVID-19 vaccine. Study-wide background: Second doses at about 4 or about 12 weeks were pooled. Findings and limits, study-wide: Most donors were white British, females outnumbered males, and clonal diversity was possibly underestimated. CD4 TCRs covered the whole spike, strongest at regions 160-218 and 743-854.

As regards this clone: Its antigen is undetermined.

The CDR3 is 14 residues long. In germline, CDR1 is KGHSH, CDR2 LQKENI. Between the trimmed V and J ends, which lost 2 bases and 9 bases, there was a span of 14 bases. Produced via immunoSEQ multiplex PCR; TCRdb's table is partial and in-frame only. This table has roughly 100,000 clones, approximately 88% appearing once. This receptor was obtained from an adult in good health. The chain couples TRBV18 to TRBJ1-5; the D gene is possibly TRBD1 (5 bases). Sequencing was performed on peripheral blood, taken on day 0 of AZD1222 vaccination. The CDR3 region is CASSPGAVDSPQHF. In DNA form, the CDR3 reads TGTGCCAGCTCACCAGGGGCAGTTGACTCGCCCCAGCATTTT.